This paragraph covers one TCR beta chain sequence. Its antigen remains unknown. Produced via immunoSEQ multiplex PCR; TCRdb's table is partial and in-frame only. The table records 300,000 to 450,000 clones, roughly 88% of them present only once. The sample is drawn from a study of cytomegalovirus exposure and HLA in healthy donors. General study findings and limits: The study recorded 160 or so TCR beta chains that were cytomegalovirus-associated.

V shed 8 bases and J shed 6 bases, with 8 bases lying between them. Germline assignment: CDR1 SNHLY and CDR2 FYNNEI. CDR3 length: 10 residues. What was sequenced was PBMCs. V is TRBV2 and J is TRBJ2-7, with D perhaps TRBD2 (7 bases). The clonotype originates from a woman younger than 35 in good health and CMV-seronegative. In DNA, the CDR3 is TGTGCCAGCGCGGGGGCCGAGCAGTACTTC. It specifies CASAGAEQYF. The variable domain in full, with the rest retrieved from reference TRBV2 and TRBJ2-7, is EPEVTQTPSHQVTQMGQEVILRCVPISNHLYFYWYRQILGQKVEFLVSFYNNEISEKSEIFDDQFSVERPDGSNFTLKIRSTKLEDSAMYFCASAGAEQYFGPGTRLTVT.